This paragraph covers one T cell receptor beta chain sequence. The sample comes from a study of OX40 agonist ivuxolimab in advanced cancers. This CDR3 has 12 amino acids. Germline CDR1 reads SQVTM; CDR2 reads ANQGSEA. Trimming cost V 2 bases and J 2 bases, with 5 bases left between them. Clones were read by immunoSEQ multiplex PCR, and TCRdb kept only the in-frame ones, dropping some. In the table there are approximately 76,000 clones, almost 90% of which are singletons. The sequence was obtained from an adult with an advanced solid tumor such as melanoma, head and neck, liver or kidney cancer. V and J are TRBV29-1 and TRBJ2-3; no definite D call. The sample consisted of CD4+ or CD8+ T cells sorted from blood, taken in a trial of the OX40 agonist ivuxolimab. CDR3 region: CSVETATDTQYF. DNA for the CDR3: TGCAGCGTTGAAACCGCCACAGATACGCAGTATTTT.